This TCR beta chain is drawn from a study of T cell responses to AZD1222 COVID-19 vaccine. Notes on the study in general: It was only six AZD1222 recipients who were seropositive at baseline. Two doses of AZD1222 preceded a rise in Spike-specific TCR breadth and depth.

Some clones are missing from TCRdb's copy, which holds only in-frame ones; the method was immunoSEQ multiplex PCR. The sample yields around 99,000 clones, about 89% seen once. Note on this clone: Its specificity is unknown.

Sequencing was performed on peripheral blood, taken on day 0 of AZD1222 vaccination. This sequence was found in an adult in good health.

In DNA, the CDR3 is TGTGCCAGCAGTGAAGGACTGACGGGGGGCTACGAGCAGTACTTC. Translated: CASSEGLTGGYEQYF. The chain carries TRBV25-1 and TRBJ2-7; 7 nucleotides align to TRBD2. In germline, CDR1 is MGHDK, CDR2 SYGVNS. V was pared by 2 bases and J by 3 bases, with 7 bases of the junction left unmatched. CDR3 length equals 15 residues.